The rows below give T cell receptor beta chains drawn from one sample of a study of beta chain features in type 1 diabetes. The method was immunoSEQ multiplex PCR; TCRdb's version includes in-frame clones alone and lacks a portion of them. In the table there are hundreds of thousands of clones, roughly 15% of which are singletons. The sample was naive CD4+ T cells from blood. The receptors come from a woman between 18 and 29 years old in good health. CDR3s leave out the opening cysteine and the closing phenylalanine or tryptophan.

CDR3,length,J,V
AIRGNREFGEQY,12,TRBJ2-7,TRBV10-3
ASSPRRGTYEQY,12,TRBJ2-7,TRBV18
ASSLEVQGPYQETQY,15,TRBJ2-5,TRBV7-2
ASSLRQGPTGELF,13,TRBJ2-2,TRBV6-5
ASSLLPTRVLTDTQY,15,TRBJ2-3,TRBV7-2
ASKVDIGDQPQH,12,TRBJ1-5,TRBV19
ASSPLNTDTQY,11,TRBJ2-3,TRBV9
AIRKSLVGTNSFGAF,15,TRBJ1-1,TRBV10-3
ASSVDGGTNIQY,12,TRBJ2-4,TRBV9
ASSILAHDYNEQF,13,TRBJ2-1,TRBV19
ASSPQTSGNEQF,12,TRBJ2-1,TRBV7-9
ASGGQQTYEQY,11,TRBJ2-7,TRBV28
ASRQTSGRSGELF,13,TRBJ2-2,TRBV2
ASSQEERREQF,11,TRBJ2-1,TRBV4-1
ASSRDRGHSYEQY,13,TRBJ2-7,TRBV4-3
ASGLYRGAATDTQY,14,TRBJ2-3,TRBV12-5